This record looks at one TCR beta chain sequence and its context. Its matching antigen is unknown. Included in the TCR beta cDNA libraries were unique molecular identifiers. It was from about 0.98 to 11 million T cells that about half a million cDNA molecules came. TCRdb re-derived calls from the PCR reads in MiXCR, one entry per CDR3 protein. The sample lists some 890,000 distinct CDR3 sequences, approximately 53% occurring once. V was shortened by 1 base and J by 0 bases, with 7 bases between the two germline ends. The CDR3 covers 14 residues. Germline CDR1 and CDR2: SGHRS and YFSETQ. The data are from a study of post-analysis software for immune sequencing data. Turning to the study itself: The study covered relapsing-remitting, secondary progressive and progressive-relapsing courses of multiple sclerosis.

Regarding the study as a whole: Batch-matched samples strongly co-clustered by F measure. Higher frequency in patients than in controls was seen for roughly five TRBV segments, with TRBV5-6, TRBV5-1 and TRBV20-1 among them. Those with multiple sclerosis, the patient group, showed significantly lower normalized Chao1 diversity than controls.

The sequence was collected from a girl aged 10-17 years with multiple sclerosis. The chain combines TRBV5-1 with TRBJ1-1; D might be TRBD1 (5 bases). Material for sequencing was blood. CDR3 region: CASSLPGMNTEAFF. CDR3 in DNA: TGCGCCAGCAGCTTGCCAGGGATGAACACTGAAGCTTTCTTT.